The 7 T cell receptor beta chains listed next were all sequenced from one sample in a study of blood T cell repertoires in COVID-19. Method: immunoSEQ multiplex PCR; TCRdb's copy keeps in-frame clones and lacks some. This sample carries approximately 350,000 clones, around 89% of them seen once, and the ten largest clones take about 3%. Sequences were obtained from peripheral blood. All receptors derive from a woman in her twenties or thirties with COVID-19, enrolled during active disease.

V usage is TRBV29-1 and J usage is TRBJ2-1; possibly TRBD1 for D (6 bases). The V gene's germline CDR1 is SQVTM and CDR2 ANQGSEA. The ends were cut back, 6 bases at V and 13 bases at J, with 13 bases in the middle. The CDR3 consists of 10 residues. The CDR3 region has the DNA TGCAGCGTCGGACCGGGACAACAGTTCTTC. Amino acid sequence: CSVGPGQQFF.

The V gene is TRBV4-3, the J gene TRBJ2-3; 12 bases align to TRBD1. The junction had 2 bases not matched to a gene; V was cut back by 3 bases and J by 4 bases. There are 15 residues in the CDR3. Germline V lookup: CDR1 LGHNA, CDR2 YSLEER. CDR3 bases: TGCGCCAGCAGCCAGGGGACAGGGGGCCCAGATACGCAGTATTTT. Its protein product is CASSQGTGGPDTQYF.

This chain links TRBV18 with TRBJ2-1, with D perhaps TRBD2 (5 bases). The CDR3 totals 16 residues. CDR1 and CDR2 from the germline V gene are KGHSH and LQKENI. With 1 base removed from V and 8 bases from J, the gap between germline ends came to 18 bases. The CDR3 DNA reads TGTGCCAGCTCACCACAGAAGATAGTTGGGAGAGATGAGCAGTTCTTC. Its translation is CASSPQKIVGRDEQFF.

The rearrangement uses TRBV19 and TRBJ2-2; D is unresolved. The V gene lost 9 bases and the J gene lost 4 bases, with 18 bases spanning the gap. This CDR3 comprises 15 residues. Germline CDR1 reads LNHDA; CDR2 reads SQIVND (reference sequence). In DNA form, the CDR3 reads TGTGCCAGCATTCCAACCGGGTCGGTCACCGGGGAGCTGTTTTTT. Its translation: CASIPTGSVTGELFF.

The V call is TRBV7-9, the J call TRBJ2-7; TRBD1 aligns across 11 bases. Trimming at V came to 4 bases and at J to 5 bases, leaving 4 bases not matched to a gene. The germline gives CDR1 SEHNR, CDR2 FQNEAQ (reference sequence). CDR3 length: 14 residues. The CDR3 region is CASSWGQGVNEQYF. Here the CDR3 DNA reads TGTGCCAGCAGCTGGGGACAGGGGGTCAACGAGCAGTACTTC.

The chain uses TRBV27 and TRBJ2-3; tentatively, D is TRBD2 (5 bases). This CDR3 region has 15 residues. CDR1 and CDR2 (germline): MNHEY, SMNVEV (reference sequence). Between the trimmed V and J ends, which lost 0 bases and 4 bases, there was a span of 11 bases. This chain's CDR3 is CASSLSPYGADTQYF. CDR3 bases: TGTGCCAGCAGTTTATCCCCCTACGGGGCAGATACGCAGTATTTT.

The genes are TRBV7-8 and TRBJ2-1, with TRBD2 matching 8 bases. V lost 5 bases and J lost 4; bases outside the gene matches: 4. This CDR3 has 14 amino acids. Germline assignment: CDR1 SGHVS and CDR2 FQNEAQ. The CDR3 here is CASSPGGGYNEQFF. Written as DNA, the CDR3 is TGTGCCAGCAGCCCGGGGGGGGGATACAATGAGCAGTTCTTC. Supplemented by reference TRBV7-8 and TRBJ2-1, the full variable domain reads GAGVSQSPRYKVAKRGQDVALRCDPISGHVSLFWYQQALGQGPEFLTYFQNEAQLDKSGLPSDRFFAERPEGSVSTLKIQRTQQEDSAVYLCASSPGGGYNEQFFGPGTRLTVL.